The clone carrying this T cell receptor beta chain was counted a few times. No antigen is known for it. Noted treatment: roughly 20 received Ad26.COV2.S at low or high dose, single or two shots; 5 received placebo; per-sample allocation not given. Sample collection was performed on day 63 after the first vaccine or placebo injection. The protocol was immunoSEQ multiplex PCR, while the TCRdb copy is restricted to in-frame clones and leaves out a portion. This table holds around 450,000 clones, about 88% found once. The entry originates in a study of Ad26.COV2.S vaccination and SARS-CoV-2 variants. In the study overall: The Ad26.COV2.S arm of the COV1001 trial was where the donor was placed. Ad26.COV2.S shots went into the muscle once or twice, 56 days apart.

Findings of the study overall: Measurement of non-spike TCR breadth gave similar results in vaccine and placebo recipients.

This sequence was found in a person aged 18 to 59 who received the Ad26.COV2.S COVID-19 vaccine or a placebo. The starting material was peripheral blood, obtained in a trial of Ad26.COV2.S vaccine versus placebo.

This CDR3 reads CASSEGPSYNSPLHF. The CDR3 DNA follows: TGTGCCAGCAGTGAAGGACCGAGCTATAATTCACCCCTCCACTTT. This chain joins TRBV6-1 and TRBJ1-6; D not certain. Germline values: CDR1 MNHNS, CDR2 SASEGT. V lost 1 base and J lost 3, with 7 bases in between. The CDR3 has 15 residues.